A single sample is the source of the 18 T cell receptor beta chains below, sequenced in a study of cytomegalovirus exposure and HLA in healthy donors. The study ran its PCR with 60 Vbeta and 13 Jbeta primers. TCRdb's table, derived via immunoSEQ multiplex PCR, lists solely in-frame clones and lacks some. The sample carries about 160,000 clones, roughly 76% recorded once. Specimen: PBMCs. Receptors were obtained from a woman aged 45-59 years in good health and CMV-seronegative.

This clone appeared a few times. The V and J genes are TRBV6-1 and TRBJ2-5, with a weak D call TRBD2 (6 bases). Germline loops: CDR1 MNHNS, CDR2 SASEGT. Trimming shortened V by 8 bases and J by 5 bases, and 18 bases separated the two germline ends. The CDR3 contains 14 residues. The CDR3 reads CASLFRGAGETQYF. The CDR3 DNA sequence: TGTGCCAGCCTTTTTAGGGGTGCGGGGGAGACCCAGTACTTC.

Only a few counts were recorded for this clone. This chain joins TRBV7-2 and TRBJ2-3, with 8 bases lining up with TRBD2. After removal of 1 base from V and 1 base from J, the junction contained 1 base not matched to a gene. Germline V gene lookup returns CDR1 SGHTA and CDR2 FQGNSA. This CDR3 region has 15 residues. CDR3 amino acids: CASSLETSGTDTQYF. Here the CDR3 DNA reads TGTGCCAGCAGCTTAGAGACTAGCGGCACAGATACGCAGTATTTT. Based on the CDR3 plus reference TRBV7-2 and TRBJ2-3, the full variable domain is GAGVSQSPSNKVTEKGKDVELRCDPISGHTALYWYRQSLGQGLEFLIYFQGNSAPDKSGLPSDRFSAERTGGSVSTLTIQRTQQEDSAVYLCASSLETSGTDTQYFGPGTRLTVL.

The V gene is TRBV29-1, the J gene TRBJ1-4; possible D gene TRBD1, 5 bases. V was cut by 2 bases and J by 3 bases, with 10 bases left in between. The germline CDR1 and CDR2 sequences are SQVTM and ANQGSEA. The CDR3 sequence is 14 residues long. The CDR3 loop reads CSVERRGANEKLFF. The CDR3 DNA is TGCAGCGTTGAACGGCGGGGGGCTAATGAAAAACTGTTTTTT. The variable domain in full, completed from reference TRBV29-1 and TRBJ1-4, reads SAVISQKPSRDICQRGTSLTIQCQVDSQVTMMFWYRQQPGQSLTLIATANQGSEATYESGFVIDKFPISRPNLTFSTLTVSNMSPEDSSIYLCSVERRGANEKLFFGSGTQLSVL.

V gene TRBV7-2 combines with J gene TRBJ2-2; 11 bases line up with TRBD1. Germline CDR1 reads SGHTA; CDR2 reads FQGNSA. This CDR3 comprises 15 residues. Trimming took 5 bases from V and 5 from J; bases not matched to a gene: 4. CDR3 protein: CASSPGTGGTGELFF. CDR3 nucleotides: TGTGCCAGCAGCCCCGGGACAGGGGGTACCGGGGAGCTGTTTTTT.

The V gene is TRBV5-5, the J gene TRBJ2-1, with D unresolved. Germline loops: CDR1 SGHKS, CDR2 YYEKEE (reference sequence). Trimming removed 1 base at V and 6 bases at J, with 5 bases between. CDR3 length equals 12 residues. CDR3: CASSLLLNEQFF. CDR3 coding DNA: TGTGCCAGCAGCTTGCTCCTCAATGAGCAGTTCTTC.

The chain couples TRBV2 to TRBJ1-1; D is uncertain. Germline V lookup: CDR1 SNHLY, CDR2 FYNNEI. The V end lost 3 bases, the J end lost 1 base, and 15 bases lay between the germline ends. This CDR3 has 16 amino acids. The CDR3 protein is CASSDTSRLSNTEAFF. As DNA, the CDR3 is TGTGCCAGCAGTGACACGAGCAGGCTATCGAACACTGAAGCTTTCTTT.

This chain joins TRBV7-2 and TRBJ2-5; 7 nucleotides agree with TRBD2. The CDR3 runs to 15 residues. J lost 7 bases, V lost 5 bases, and 13 bases had no gene match. CDR1 SGHTA and CDR2 FQGNSA come from the germline V gene. CDR3 residues: CASSDTSVVSGTQYF. For the CDR3, the DNA is TGTGCCAGCAGCGATACTAGCGTCGTCTCGGGGACCCAGTACTTC.

This sequence joins TRBV4-2 and TRBJ2-3; a weak D match, TRBD2 (5 bases). Trimming pared 1 base from V and 1 base from J, leaving 9 bases between. The CDR3 is 15 residues long. CDR1 and CDR2 from the germline V gene are LGHNA and YNFKEQ. The CDR3 loop reads CASSQGNSGTDTQYF. CDR3 sequence (DNA): TGTGCCAGCAGCCAAGGGAATAGCGGCACAGATACGCAGTATTTT.

This chain connects TRBV7-9 to TRBJ2-1; D perhaps matches TRBD2 (5 bases). The V end was cut by 2 bases, the J end by 6 bases, with 8 bases between. In germline, CDR1 is SEHNR, CDR2 FQNEAQ (reference sequence). This CDR3 contains 13 residues. The CDR3 spells CASSLHAGNEQFF. The CDR3 bases are TGTGCCAGCAGCTTACACGCGGGCAATGAGCAGTTCTTC.

This clone has more than one count but fewer than ten. This rearrangement joins TRBV7-6 to TRBJ2-5, with 7 bases fitting TRBD1. CDR3 length: 17 amino acids. The germline gives CDR1 SGHVS, CDR2 FNYEAQ. V shed 6 bases, J shed 4 bases, and the junction held 17 bases outside the gene matches. The CDR3 region has the DNA TGTGCCAGCAGTGAAACCGGGACAGACCCCTTAGGAGAGACCCAGTACTTC. It translates to CASSETGTDPLGETQYF.

The chain couples TRBV27 to TRBJ2-6; 10 bases align to TRBD1. CDR1 and CDR2 from the germline V gene are MNHEY and SMNVEV (reference sequence). CDR3 size: 19 residues. V lost 5 bases and J lost 0; bases outside the gene matches: 10. CDR3 coding DNA: TGTGCCAGCAGTCCTCGGGACAGGGGCGCAAGCTCTGGGGCCAACGTCCTGACTTTC. Its translation is CASSPRDRGASSGANVLTF.

To note about this clone: A read error may produce the germline difference seen at one junction end. The chain recombines TRBV7-9 with TRBJ2-5; unclear D gene. Germline CDR1 and CDR2: SEHNR and FQNEAQ (reference sequence). The CDR3 contains 11 residues. CDR3 sequence (DNA): TGTTCCAGCAATTACGGGGAGACCCAGTACTTC. Translating it yields CSSNYGETQYF. Filled out from reference TRBV7-9 and TRBJ2-5, the complete variable domain reads DTGVSQNPRHKITKRGQNVTFRCDPISEHNRLYWYRQTLGQGPEFLTYFQNEAQLEKSRLLSDRFSAERPKGSFSTLEIQRTEQGDSAMYLCSSNYGETQYFGPGTRLLVL.

V usage is TRBV7-2 and J usage is TRBJ1-5, with 9 bases fitting TRBD1. The CDR3 covers 13 residues. J lost 8 bases, V lost 5 bases, and 4 bases had no gene match. Looked up from germline, CDR1 is SGHTA and CDR2 is FQGNSA. CDR3 nucleotides: TGTGCCAGCAGCCAAGGACAGGGGAAGCCCCAGCATTTT. Translating it yields CASSQGQGKPQHF.

This chain links TRBV5-1 with TRBJ2-5; maybe TRBD2 (5 bases). Between the trimmed V and J ends, which lost 0 bases and 1 base, there was a span of 16 bases. Germline values: CDR1 SGHRS, CDR2 YFSETQ. This CDR3 spans 17 amino acids. The DNA for the CDR3 is TGCGCCAGCAGCTTGGGACTTAGCGAGGGAATCCAAGAGACCCAGTACTTC. This encodes CASSLGLSEGIQETQYF.

This clone was recorded only once. The rearrangement uses TRBV13 and TRBJ2-2; TRBD2 agrees at 14 bases. CDR1 and CDR2 (germline): PRHDT, FYEKMQ (reference sequence). The ends lost 4 bases at V and 4 bases at J; junction bases unmatched: 14. This CDR3 has 20 residues. The CDR3 DNA is TGTGCCAGCAGCTCATCCCCGACTAGCGGGGGGGCGGAAACCACCGGGGAGCTGTTTTTT. It is translated as CASSSSPTSGGAETTGELFF. The variable domain in full, with the rest retrieved from reference TRBV13 and TRBJ2-2, is AAGVIQSPRHLIKEKRETATLKCYPIPRHDTVYWYQQGPGQDPQFLISFYEKMQSDKGSIPDRFSAQQFSDYHSELNMSSLELGDSALYFCASSSSPTSGGAETTGELFFGEGSRLTVL.

This sequence joins TRBV7-2 and TRBJ2-7; 14 bases agree with TRBD2. Trimming took 2 bases from V and 6 from J; bases not matched to a gene: 6. Germline CDR1 and CDR2: SGHTA and FQGNSA. This CDR3 comprises 16 residues. The CDR3 here is CASSLTGTSGRSEQYF. CDR3 in DNA: TGTGCCAGCAGCTTAACCGGGACTAGCGGGAGAAGCGAGCAGTACTTC.

J is TRBJ2-5 and V is TRBV30, with 10 bases matching TRBD1. Germline CDR1 GTSNPN, CDR2 SVGIG (reference sequence). The CDR3 consists of 14 residues. The J segment lost 5 bases and the V segment lost 3 bases, leaving 6 bases of the junction unmatched. CDR3 DNA sequence: TGTGCCTGGAGGAGACAGGGGGCGCGTGAGACCCAGTACTTC. Protein: CAWRRQGARETQYF. Variable domain in full (rest from reference TRBV30 and TRBJ2-5): SQTIHQWPATLVQPVGSPLSLECTVEGTSNPNLYWYRQAAGRGLQLLFYSVGIGQISSEVPQNLSASRPQDRQFILSSKKLLLSDSGFYLCAWRRQGARETQYFGPGTRLLVL.

The chain employs TRBV19 and TRBJ2-2, with 9 positions matching TRBD2. The germline gives CDR1 LNHDA, CDR2 SQIVND (reference sequence). The CDR3 is 17 amino acids. V shed 0 bases, J shed 5 bases, and the junction held 7 bases outside the gene matches. The CDR3 sequence: CASSIDGAGGGTGELFF. CDR3 sequence (DNA): TGTGCCAGTAGTATAGACGGAGCGGGGGGAGGTACCGGGGAGCTGTTTTTT.